The rows below give T cell receptor beta chains drawn from one sample of a study of technical replicates of blood from several donors. Generated by immunoSEQ multiplex PCR, the TCRdb table keeps only in-frame clones and is missing some. The sample lists about 50,000 clones; approximately 90% were seen once. Sequencing input: PBMCs. The source is a human donor in good health. Some clones in this sample may be carry-over from other donors' samples. CDR3s leave out the opening cysteine and the closing phenylalanine or tryptophan. The order of the fields is V gene, CDR3 length, CDR3 protein.

TRBV7-8	14	ASRDDRGLKGTEAF
TRBV18	13	ASSSQGASGNTIY
TRBV4-3	13	ASSQGRAGANVLT
TRBV18	10	ASSPQPYEQY
TRBV19	13	ASRTGAYGNQPQH
TRBV25-1	13	ASSSRTEINSPLH
TRBV6-1	11	ASSARLFDEQF
TRBV25-1	16	ASSEYSASGSPYNEQF
TRBV11-2	14	ASSPPRGKGGGELF
TRBV28	12	ASTEGQTNTEAF
TRBV19	14	ASSRWTGEIGQPQH
TRBV7-8	13	ASSPGTSIADTQY
TRBV10-3	14	AISVSGQGGPDTQY
TRBV7-3	14	ASSLHNRENNSPLH
TRBV19	15	ASSIDRGTGDYNEQF
TRBV5-1	13	ASSLGAGSTDTQY
TRBV6-1	12	ASIAGEFSETQY
TRBV7-9	14	ASSLLATTSTDTQY
TRBV7-9	12	ASSSQDMNTEAF
TRBV9	12	ASSVQTGDYGYT
TRBV5-1	12	ASSLSGGYSPLH
TRBV14	11	ASSQDRHLEAF
TRBV9	15	ASSVRGGVTGDYGYT
TRBV15	15	ATSVSGRESSYNEQF
TRBV5-1	11	ASSWGGAHEQY
TRBV4-1	15	ASSARRLTDPNTEAF
TRBV29-1	16	SVAPIGTRGLATDTQY
TRBV5-4	13	ASSLALTGQETQY
TRBV2	13	ASSLTSGFSDTQY
TRBV7-3	13	ASSQTSGGAGEQF
TRBV28	9	ASSQTDTQY
TRBV6-1	11	ASSARGVNEQF
TRBV7-9	12	ASTGGLTNEKLF
TRBV5-1	13	ASSATGDSGNTIY
TRBV7-6	15	ASSFPLAGGNTDTQY
TRBV7-7	11	ASSKGGGEEQY
TRBV7-9	15	ASSPRFRVNGGNTIY